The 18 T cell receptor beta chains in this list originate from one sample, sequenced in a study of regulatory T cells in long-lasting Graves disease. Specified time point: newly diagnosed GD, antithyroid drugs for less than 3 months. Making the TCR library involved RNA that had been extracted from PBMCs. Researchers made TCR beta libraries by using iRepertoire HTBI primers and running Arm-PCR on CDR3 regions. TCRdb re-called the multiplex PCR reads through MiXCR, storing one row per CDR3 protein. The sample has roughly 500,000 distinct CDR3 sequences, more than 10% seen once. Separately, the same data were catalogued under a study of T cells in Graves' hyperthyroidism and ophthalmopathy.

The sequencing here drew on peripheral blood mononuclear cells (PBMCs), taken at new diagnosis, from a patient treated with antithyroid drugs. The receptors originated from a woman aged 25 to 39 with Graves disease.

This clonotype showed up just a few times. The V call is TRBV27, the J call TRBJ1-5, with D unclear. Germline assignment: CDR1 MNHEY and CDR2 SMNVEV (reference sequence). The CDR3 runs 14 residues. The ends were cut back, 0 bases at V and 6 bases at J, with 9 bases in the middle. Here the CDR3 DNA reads TGTGCCAGCAGTTTATCAGGGTACAGTCAGCCCCAGCATTTT. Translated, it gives CASSLSGYSQPQHF.

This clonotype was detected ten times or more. In DNA, the CDR3 is TGTGCCAGCACCAACGGAGGTGAAGCTTTCTTT. Amino acids: CASTNGGEAFF. The genes are TRBV3-1 and TRBJ1-1; D ambiguous. The CDR3 has 11 amino acids. CDR1 is LGHDT and CDR2 is YNNKEL in the germline V gene (reference sequence). V was clipped by 7 bases and J by 7 bases, with 10 bases between them.

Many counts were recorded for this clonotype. Written as DNA, the CDR3 is TGTGCCAGCAGCCCACCCGGGACTAGCGGCACAGATACGCAGTATTTT. Protein: CASSPPGTSGTDTQYF. J is TRBJ2-3 and V is TRBV11-2, with TRBD2 matching 10 bases. CDR3 length: 16 residues. The germline gives CDR1 SGHAT, CDR2 FQNNGV. The J segment lost 1 base and the V segment lost 5 bases, leaving 6 bases of the junction unmatched. Drawing the rest from reference TRBV11-2 and TRBJ2-3, the complete variable domain is EAGVAQSPRYKIIEKRQSVAFWCNPISGHATLYWYQQILGQGPKLLIQFQNNGVVDDSQLPKDRFSAERLKGVDSTLKIQPAKLEDSAVYLCASSPPGTSGTDTQYFGPGTRLTVL.

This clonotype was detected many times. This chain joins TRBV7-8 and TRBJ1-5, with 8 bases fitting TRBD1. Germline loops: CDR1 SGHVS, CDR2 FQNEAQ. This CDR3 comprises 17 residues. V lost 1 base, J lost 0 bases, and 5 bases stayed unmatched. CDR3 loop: CASSLEGQAYSNQPQHF. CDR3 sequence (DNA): TGTGCCAGCAGCTTAGAGGGACAGGCCTATAGCAATCAGCCCCAGCATTTT.

The CDR3 DNA reads TGTGCCAGCAGCTTAGGGGGGAGCTCTAATGAGCAGTTCTTC. Protein product: CASSLGGSSNEQFF. V usage is TRBV11-2 and J usage is TRBJ2-1, with D perhaps assigned TRBD1 or TRBD2 (5 bases each). Germline V CDR1 and CDR2: SGHAT, FQNNGV. The V and J ends lost 1 base and 7 bases respectively, with 11 bases between them. The CDR3 consists of 14 residues.

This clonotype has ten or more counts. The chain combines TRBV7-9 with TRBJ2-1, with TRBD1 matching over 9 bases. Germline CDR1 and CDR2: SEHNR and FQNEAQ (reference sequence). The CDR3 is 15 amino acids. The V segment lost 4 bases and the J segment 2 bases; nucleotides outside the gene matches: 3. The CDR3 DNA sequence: TGTGCCAGCAGCTCGGACAGGGGTCCCTACAATGAGCAGTTCTTC. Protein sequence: CASSSDRGPYNEQFF.

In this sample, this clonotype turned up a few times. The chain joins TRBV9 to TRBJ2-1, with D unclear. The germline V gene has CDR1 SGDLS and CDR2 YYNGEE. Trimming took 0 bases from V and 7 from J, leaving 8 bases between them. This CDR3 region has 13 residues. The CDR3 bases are TGTGCCAGCAGCGTAGGACTGGGAAATGAGCAGTTCTTC. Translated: CASSVGLGNEQFF.

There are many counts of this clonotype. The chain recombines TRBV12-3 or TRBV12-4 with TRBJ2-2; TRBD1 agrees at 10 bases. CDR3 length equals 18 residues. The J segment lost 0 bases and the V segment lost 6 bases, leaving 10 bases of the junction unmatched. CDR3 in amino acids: CASRPGQGPPTNTGELFF. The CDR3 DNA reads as TGTGCCAGCAGACCGGGACAGGGGCCCCCCACGAACACCGGGGAGCTGTTTTTT.

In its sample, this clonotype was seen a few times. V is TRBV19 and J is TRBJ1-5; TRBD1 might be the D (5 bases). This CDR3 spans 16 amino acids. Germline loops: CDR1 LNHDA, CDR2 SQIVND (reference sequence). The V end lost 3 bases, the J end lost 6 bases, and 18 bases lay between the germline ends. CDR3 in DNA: TGTGCCAGTAGTATGGTGTTTGGGGGGGTGGTTCAGCCCCAGCATTTT. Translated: CASSMVFGGVVQPQHF. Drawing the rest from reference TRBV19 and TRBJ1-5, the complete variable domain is DGGITQSPKYLFRKEGQNVTLSCEQNLNHDAMYWYRQDPGQGLRLIYYSQIVNDFQKGDIAEGYSVSREKKESFPLTVTSAQKNPTAFYLCASSMVFGGVVQPQHFGDGTRLSIL.

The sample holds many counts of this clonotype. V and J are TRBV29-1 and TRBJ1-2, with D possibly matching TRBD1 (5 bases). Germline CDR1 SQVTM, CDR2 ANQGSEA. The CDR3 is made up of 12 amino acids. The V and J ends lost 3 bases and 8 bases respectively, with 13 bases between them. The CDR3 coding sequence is TGCAGCGTTGATTTCCGGGGGTACGGCTACACCTTC. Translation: CSVDFRGYGYTF.

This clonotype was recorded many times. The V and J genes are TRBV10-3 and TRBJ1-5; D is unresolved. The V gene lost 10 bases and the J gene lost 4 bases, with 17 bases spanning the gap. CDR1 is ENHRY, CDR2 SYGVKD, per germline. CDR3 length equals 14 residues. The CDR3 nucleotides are TGTGCCACCTCTTTTTCGGACCAGAATCAGCCCCAGCATTTT. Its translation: CATSFSDQNQPQHF.

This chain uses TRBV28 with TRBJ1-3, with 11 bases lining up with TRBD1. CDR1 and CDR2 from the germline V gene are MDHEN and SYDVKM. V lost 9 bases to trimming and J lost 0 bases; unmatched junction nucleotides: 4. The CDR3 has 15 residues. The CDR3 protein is CASGQGANSGNTIYF. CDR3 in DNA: TGTGCCAGTGGACAGGGGGCGAACTCTGGAAACACCATATATTTT.

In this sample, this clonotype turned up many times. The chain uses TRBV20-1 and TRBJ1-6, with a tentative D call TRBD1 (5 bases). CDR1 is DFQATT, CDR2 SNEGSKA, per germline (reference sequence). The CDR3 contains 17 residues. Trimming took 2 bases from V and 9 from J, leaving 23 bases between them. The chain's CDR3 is CSARPATGREGISPLHF. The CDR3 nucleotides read TGCAGTGCTAGACCTGCTACAGGCAGGGAGGGGATTTCACCCCTCCACTTT.

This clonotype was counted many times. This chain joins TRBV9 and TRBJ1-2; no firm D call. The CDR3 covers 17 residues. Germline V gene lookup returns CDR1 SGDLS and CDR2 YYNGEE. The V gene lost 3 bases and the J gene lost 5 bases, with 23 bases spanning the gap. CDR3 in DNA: TGTGCCAGCAGCGCTCCGCTAGTATTGACGGAGCAGTATGGCTACACCTTC. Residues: CASSAPLVLTEQYGYTF.

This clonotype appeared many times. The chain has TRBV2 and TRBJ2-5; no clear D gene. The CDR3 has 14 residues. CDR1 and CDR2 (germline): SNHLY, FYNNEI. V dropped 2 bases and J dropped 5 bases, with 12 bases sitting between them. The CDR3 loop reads CASSERGRRETQYF. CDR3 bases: TGTGCCAGCAGTGAAAGAGGCAGAAGGGAGACCCAGTACTTC.

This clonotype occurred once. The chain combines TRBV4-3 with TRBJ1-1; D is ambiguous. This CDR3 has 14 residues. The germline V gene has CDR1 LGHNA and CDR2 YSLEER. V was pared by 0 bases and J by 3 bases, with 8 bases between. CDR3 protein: CASSQDIGHTEAFF. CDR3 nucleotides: TGCGCCAGCAGCCAAGATATTGGGCACACTGAAGCTTTCTTT.

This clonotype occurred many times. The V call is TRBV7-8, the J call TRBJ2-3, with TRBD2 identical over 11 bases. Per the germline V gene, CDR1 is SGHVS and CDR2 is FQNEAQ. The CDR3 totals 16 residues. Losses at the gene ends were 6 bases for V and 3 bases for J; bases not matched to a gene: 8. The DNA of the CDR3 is TGTGCCAGCAGGCAATTAGCGGGAGGGCCGACAGATACGCAGTATTTT. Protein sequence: CASRQLAGGPTDTQYF.

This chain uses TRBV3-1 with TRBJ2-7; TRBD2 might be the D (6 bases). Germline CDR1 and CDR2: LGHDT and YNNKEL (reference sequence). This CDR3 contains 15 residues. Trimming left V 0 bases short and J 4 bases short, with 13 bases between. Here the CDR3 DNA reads TGTGCCAGCAGCCAAGACTCGGGAGTTAGATACGAGCAGTACTTC. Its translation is CASSQDSGVRYEQYF.